This record concerns one TCR beta chain sequence. Individuals drawn from 20 to 25 US areas were roughly 18 to 100 years old. Cohort 3 recovered donors had two negative PCRs, clearance, or symptom resolution. This entry belongs to a study of blood T cell repertoires in COVID-19. In the study overall: PBMCs, B-cell-depleted T cells, or T cells provided the cDNA or gDNA that made up the material.

Germline V lookup: CDR1 MGHRA, CDR2 YSYEKL. This CDR3 contains 16 residues. V lost 0 bases, J lost 3 bases, and 14 bases lay in between. Sequencing was performed with immunoSEQ multiplex PCR; in TCRdb, only in-frame clones are kept and a portion is missing. The data show 180,000 or so clones, 84% seen once. The V and J genes are TRBV4-1 and TRBJ1-1; tentative D call: TRBD1 (6 bases). The sample was PBMCs or T cells enriched from blood (not recorded which). The receptor's source is a man aged 50 or older who had recovered from COVID-19. CDR3 coding DNA: TGCGCCAGCAGCCAAGATAGAGACAGGTCGGACACTGAAGCTTTCTTT. This sequence encodes CASSQDRDRSDTEAFF.